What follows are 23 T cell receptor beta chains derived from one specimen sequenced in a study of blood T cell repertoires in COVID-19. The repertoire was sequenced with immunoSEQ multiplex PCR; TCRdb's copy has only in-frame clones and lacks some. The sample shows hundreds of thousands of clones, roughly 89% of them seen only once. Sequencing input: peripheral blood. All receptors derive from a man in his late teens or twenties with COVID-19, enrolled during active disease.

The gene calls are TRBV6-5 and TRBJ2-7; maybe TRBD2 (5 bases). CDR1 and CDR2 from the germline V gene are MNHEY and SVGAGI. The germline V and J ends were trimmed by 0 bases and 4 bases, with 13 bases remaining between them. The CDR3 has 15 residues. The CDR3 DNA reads TGTGCCAGCAGTTACTCGAAGTATGGGAGTTACGAGCAGTACTTC. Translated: CASSYSKYGSYEQYF.

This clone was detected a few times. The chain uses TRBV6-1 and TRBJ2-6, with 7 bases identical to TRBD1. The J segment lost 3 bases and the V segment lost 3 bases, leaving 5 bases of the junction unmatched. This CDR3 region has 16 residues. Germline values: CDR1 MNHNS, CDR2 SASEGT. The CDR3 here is CASSEEGGSGANVLTF. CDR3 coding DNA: TGTGCCAGCAGTGAGGAAGGGGGCAGTGGGGCCAACGTCCTGACTTTC.

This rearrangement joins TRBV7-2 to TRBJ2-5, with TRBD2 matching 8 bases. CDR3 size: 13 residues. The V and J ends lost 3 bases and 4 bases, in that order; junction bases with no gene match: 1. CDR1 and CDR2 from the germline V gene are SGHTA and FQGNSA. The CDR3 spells CASSFAGGETQYF. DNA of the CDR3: TGTGCCAGCAGCTTTGCGGGGGGAGAGACCCAGTACTTC.

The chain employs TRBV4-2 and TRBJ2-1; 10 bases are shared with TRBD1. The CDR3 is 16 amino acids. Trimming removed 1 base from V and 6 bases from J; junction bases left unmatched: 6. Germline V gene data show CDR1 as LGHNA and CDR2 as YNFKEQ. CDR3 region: CASSQGDRTGGNEQFF. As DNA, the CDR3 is TGTGCCAGCAGCCAAGGCGACCGGACAGGGGGCAATGAGCAGTTCTTC.

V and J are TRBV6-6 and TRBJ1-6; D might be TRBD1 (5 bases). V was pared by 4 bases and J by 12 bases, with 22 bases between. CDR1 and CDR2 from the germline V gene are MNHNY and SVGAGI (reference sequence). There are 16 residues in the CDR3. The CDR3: CASSWDRQVGGVPLHF. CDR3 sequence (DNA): TGTGCCAGCAGTTGGGACCGGCAGGTGGGGGGGGTACCCCTCCACTTT.

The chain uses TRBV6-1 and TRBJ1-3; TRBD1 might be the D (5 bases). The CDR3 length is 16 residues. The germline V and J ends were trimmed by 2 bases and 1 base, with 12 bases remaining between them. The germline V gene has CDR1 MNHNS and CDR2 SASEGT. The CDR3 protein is CASSEIPTASGNTIYF. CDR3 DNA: TGTGCCAGCAGTGAAATTCCGACAGCTTCTGGAAACACCATATATTTT.

The CDR3 bases are TGTGCCACCAGTGCCATTGGGACTAGTTTATACAATGAGCAGTTCTTC. This codes for CATSAIGTSLYNEQFF. The rearrangement uses TRBV24-1 and TRBJ2-1, with 8 bases aligning to TRBD2. Germline CDR1 is KGHDR and CDR2 is SFDVKD. With 5 bases clipped from V and 4 bases from J, the junction kept 9 bases outside the gene matches. The CDR3 covers 16 residues.

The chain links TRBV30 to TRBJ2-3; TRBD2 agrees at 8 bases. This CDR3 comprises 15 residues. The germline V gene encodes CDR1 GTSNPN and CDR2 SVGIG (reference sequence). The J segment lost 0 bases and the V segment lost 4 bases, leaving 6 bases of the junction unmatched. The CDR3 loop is CAWMLAGFSTDTQYF. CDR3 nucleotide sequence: TGTGCCTGGATGCTAGCGGGTTTTAGCACAGATACGCAGTATTTT.

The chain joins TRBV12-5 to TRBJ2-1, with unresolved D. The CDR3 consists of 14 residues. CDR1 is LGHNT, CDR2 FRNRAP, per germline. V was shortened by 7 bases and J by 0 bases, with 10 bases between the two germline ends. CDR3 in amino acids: CASETWSSYNEQFF. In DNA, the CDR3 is TGTGCTAGTGAGACGTGGAGCTCCTACAATGAGCAGTTCTTC.

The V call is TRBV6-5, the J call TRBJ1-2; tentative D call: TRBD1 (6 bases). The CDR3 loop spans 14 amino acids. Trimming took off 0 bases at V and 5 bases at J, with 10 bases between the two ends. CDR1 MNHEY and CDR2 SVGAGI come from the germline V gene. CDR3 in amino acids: CASSYSGQFYGYTF. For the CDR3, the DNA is TGTGCCAGCAGTTACTCCGGACAGTTTTATGGCTACACCTTC.

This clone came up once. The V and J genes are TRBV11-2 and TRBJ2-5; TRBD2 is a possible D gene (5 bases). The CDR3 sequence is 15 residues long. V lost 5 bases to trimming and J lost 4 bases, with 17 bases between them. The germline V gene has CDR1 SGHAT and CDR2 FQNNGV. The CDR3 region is CASSRPTGFRETQYF. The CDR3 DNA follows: TGTGCCAGCAGCCGCCCTACGGGGTTTAGAGAGACCCAGTACTTC.

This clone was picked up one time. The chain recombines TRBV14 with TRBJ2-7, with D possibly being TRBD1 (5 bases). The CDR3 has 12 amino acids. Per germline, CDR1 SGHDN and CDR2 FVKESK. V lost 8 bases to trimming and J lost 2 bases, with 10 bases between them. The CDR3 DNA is TGTGCCAGCTGGGGCGTAACCTACGAGCAGTACTTC. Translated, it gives CASWGVTYEQYF.

CDR3 in DNA: TGCGCCAGCAGCCAAGTAATTCAGGGGGGTCTTAACTATGGCTACACCTTC. Translating gives CASSQVIQGGLNYGYTF. The V call is TRBV4-1, the J call TRBJ1-2; the match to TRBD1 covers 7 bases. Trimming took 1 base from V and 1 from J; bases not matched to a gene: 9. CDR3 length equals 17 residues. Germline assignment: CDR1 MGHRA and CDR2 YSYEKL.

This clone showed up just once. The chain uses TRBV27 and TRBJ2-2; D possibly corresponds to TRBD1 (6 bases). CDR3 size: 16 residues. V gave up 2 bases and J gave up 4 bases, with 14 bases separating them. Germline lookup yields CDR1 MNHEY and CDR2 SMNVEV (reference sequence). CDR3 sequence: CASSLRVTGSTGELFF. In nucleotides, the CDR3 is TGTGCCAGCAGTTTACGGGTGACAGGTTCCACCGGGGAGCTGTTTTTT.

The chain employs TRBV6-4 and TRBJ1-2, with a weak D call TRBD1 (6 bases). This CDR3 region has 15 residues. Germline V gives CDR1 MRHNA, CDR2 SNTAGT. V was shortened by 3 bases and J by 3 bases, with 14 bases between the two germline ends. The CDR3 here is CASSETIQGYYGYTF. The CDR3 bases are TGTGCCAGCAGTGAGACCATACAGGGTTACTATGGCTACACCTTC.

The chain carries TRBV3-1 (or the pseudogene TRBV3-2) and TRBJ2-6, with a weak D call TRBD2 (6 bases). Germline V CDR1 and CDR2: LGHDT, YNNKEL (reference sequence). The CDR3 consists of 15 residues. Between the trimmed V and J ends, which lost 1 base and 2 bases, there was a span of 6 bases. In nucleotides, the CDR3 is TGTGCCAGCAGCCAAGGGGGGGCTGGGGCCAACGTCCTGACTTTC. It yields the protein CASSQGGAGANVLTF.

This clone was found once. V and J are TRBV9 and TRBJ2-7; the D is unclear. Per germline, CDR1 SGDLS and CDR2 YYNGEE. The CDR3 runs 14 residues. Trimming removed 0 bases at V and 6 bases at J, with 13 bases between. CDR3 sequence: CASSVVDSFSEQYF. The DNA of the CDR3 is TGTGCCAGCAGCGTAGTAGACTCCTTCTCCGAGCAGTACTTC.

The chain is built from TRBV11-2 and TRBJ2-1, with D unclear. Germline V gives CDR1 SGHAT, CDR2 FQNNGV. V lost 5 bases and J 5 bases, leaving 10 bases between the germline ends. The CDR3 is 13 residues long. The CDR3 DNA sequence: TGTGCCAGCAGCCACCAGGTAAACAATGAGCAGTTCTTC. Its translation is CASSHQVNNEQFF.

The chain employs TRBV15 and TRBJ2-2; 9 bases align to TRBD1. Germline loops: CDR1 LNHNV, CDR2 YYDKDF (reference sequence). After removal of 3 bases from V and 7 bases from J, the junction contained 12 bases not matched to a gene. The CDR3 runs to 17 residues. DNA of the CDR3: TGTGCCACCAGCAGGGGGGGTGGGACAGGGTACATCGGGGAGCTGTTTTTT. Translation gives CATSRGGGTGYIGELFF. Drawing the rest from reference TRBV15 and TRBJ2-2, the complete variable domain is DAMVIQNPRYQVTQFGKPVTLSCSQTLNHNVMYWYQQKSSQAPKLLFHYYDKDFNNEADTPDNFQSRRPNTSFCFLDIRSPGLGDTAMYLCATSRGGGTGYIGELFFGEGSRLTVL.

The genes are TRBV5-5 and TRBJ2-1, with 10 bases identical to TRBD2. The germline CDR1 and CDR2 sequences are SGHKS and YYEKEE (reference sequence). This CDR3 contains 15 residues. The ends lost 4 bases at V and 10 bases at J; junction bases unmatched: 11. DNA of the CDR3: TGTGCCAGCAGCCTGATAGCGGGGGGCCAACGGGAGCAGTTCTTC. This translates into CASSLIAGGQREQFF.

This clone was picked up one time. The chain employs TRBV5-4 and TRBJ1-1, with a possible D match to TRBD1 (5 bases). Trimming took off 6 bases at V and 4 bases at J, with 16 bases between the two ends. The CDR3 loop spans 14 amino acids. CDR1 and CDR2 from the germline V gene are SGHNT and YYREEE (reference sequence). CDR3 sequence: CASTRRGWSTEAFF. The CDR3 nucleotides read TGTGCCAGCACCCGGAGGGGATGGAGCACTGAAGCTTTCTTT.

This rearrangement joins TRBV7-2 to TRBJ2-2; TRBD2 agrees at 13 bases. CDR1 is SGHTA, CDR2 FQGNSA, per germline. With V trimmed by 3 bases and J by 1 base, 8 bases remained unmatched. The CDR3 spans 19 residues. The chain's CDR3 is CASSFNRLAGGLNTGELFF. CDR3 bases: TGTGCCAGCAGCTTCAACCGACTAGCGGGGGGTTTGAACACCGGGGAGCTGTTTTTT.

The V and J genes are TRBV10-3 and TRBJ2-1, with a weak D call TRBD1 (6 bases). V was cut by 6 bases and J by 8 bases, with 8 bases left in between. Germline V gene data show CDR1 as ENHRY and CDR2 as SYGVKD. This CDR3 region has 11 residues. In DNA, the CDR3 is TGTGCCATCAGAACAGGGTATGAGCAGTTCTTC. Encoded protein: CAIRTGYEQFF.